These 7 T cell receptor beta chains originate from one sample sequenced in a study of graft-versus-host responses after intestinal transplantation (dated by TCRdb to the early 2020s). Dithiothreitol, EDTA incubations and collagenase D digestion were used to isolate intraepithelial and lamina propria lymphocytes from graft specimens. Library preparation used the immunoSEQ multiplex PCR assay. TCRdb holds this immuneACCESS table with in-frame rearrangements only. Some clones are missing; in checked studies, unresolved V genes explain under half, and the rest has no known cause. The sample table shows 20,000 or so clones, and around 78% are seen once. The top ten constitute under 4% of the sample. Sequencing was performed on ileum tissue, taken 12 days after intestinal transplant. These receptors originate from a human patient who received an intestinal transplant, so some T cells may come from the graft donor.

V gene TRBV28 combines with J gene TRBJ1-1; unclear D gene. The germline V and J ends were trimmed by 8 bases and 1 base, with 8 bases remaining between them. The V gene's germline CDR1 is MDHEN and CDR2 SYDVKM. The CDR3 loop spans 12 amino acids. CDR3 amino acids: CASDSRNTEAFF. In DNA form, the CDR3 reads TGTGCCAGCGACTCAAGGAACACTGAAGCTTTCTTT. Full variable domain (outside the CDR3, taken from reference TRBV28 and TRBJ1-1): DVKVTQSSRYLVKRTGEKVFLECVQDMDHENMFWYRQDPGLGLRLIYFSYDVKMKEKGDIPEGYSVSREKKERFSLILESASTNQTSMYLCASDSRNTEAFFGQGTRLTVV.

V gene TRBV6-4 combines with J gene TRBJ2-6; a possible D gene is TRBD1 (6 bases). With 3 bases removed from V and 0 bases from J, the gap between germline ends came to 12 bases. The CDR3 has 17 amino acids. Germline V lookup: CDR1 MRHNA, CDR2 SNTAGT. CDR3 protein: CASSEQGQSSGANVLTF. CDR3 nucleotide sequence: TGTGCCAGCAGTGAACAGGGCCAAAGCTCTGGGGCCAACGTCCTGACTTTC.

This rearrangement joins TRBV6-5 to TRBJ1-1, with D perhaps TRBD1 (6 bases). The CDR3 length is 13 residues. With 4 bases removed from V and 2 bases from J, the gap between germline ends came to 8 bases. CDR1 MNHEY and CDR2 SVGAGI come from the germline V gene. The CDR3, as DNA: TGTGCCAGCAGTTTAGGGGGTAACACTGAAGCTTTCTTT. Translation gives CASSLGGNTEAFF.

This clone came up a few times. This sequence joins TRBV6-1 and TRBJ1-5, with D perhaps matching TRBD1 (6 bases). V shed 6 bases and J shed 5 bases, with 11 bases lying between them. Germline assignment: CDR1 MNHNS and CDR2 SASEGT. The CDR3 consists of 13 residues. The CDR3 sequence is CASSGTRDQPQHF. Written as DNA, the CDR3 is TGTGCCAGCAGCGGGACAAGGGATCAGCCCCAGCATTTT.

V usage is TRBV7-3 and J usage is TRBJ2-3; D perhaps matches TRBD2 (5 bases). Germline V gives CDR1 SGHTA, CDR2 FQGTGA. This CDR3 has 17 residues. V was cut by 5 bases and J by 1 base, with 19 bases left in between. The CDR3 spells CASSLTAPGLGTDTQYF. The CDR3 bases are TGTGCCAGCAGCCTCACCGCACCGGGATTGGGCACAGATACGCAGTATTTT.

The chain carries TRBV4-1 and TRBJ2-1; the match to TRBD1 covers 8 bases. V lost 3 bases and J lost 4; bases outside the gene matches: 5. Germline CDR1 and CDR2: MGHRA and YSYEKL. This CDR3 is 15 amino acids long. CDR3 region: CASSHRTGRYNEQFF. In DNA form, the CDR3 reads TGCGCCAGCAGCCACCGGACAGGGAGGTACAATGAGCAGTTCTTC.

The rearrangement uses TRBV27 and TRBJ1-2; tentative D call: TRBD1 (5 bases). V was cut by 2 bases and J by 8 bases, with 15 bases left in between. Germline V gene lookup returns CDR1 MNHEY and CDR2 SMNVEV (reference sequence). The CDR3 consists of 14 residues. The CDR3: CASSLGASVVGYTF. The CDR3 DNA reads as TGTGCCAGCAGTTTAGGGGCGTCGGTTGTCGGCTACACCTTC.